One sample yielded the 10 T cell receptor beta chains listed below, sequenced in a study of human T cells and chemical hapten exposure. Time point described: patch test 1, 2 weeks after DPC sensitization. Indicated treatment: therapeutic diphenylcyclopropenone sensitization with weekly scalp DPC. Each CDR3 protein gets one entry after TCRdb re-called the RACE reads with MiXCR. The sample shows some 180,000 distinct CDR3 sequences, more than 20% of them seen only once. The starting material was whole blood, obtained in connection with sensitization to the hapten diphenylcyclopropenone (DPC). Every receptor here comes from a woman between 45 and 65 years old with alopecia areata. Some clones in this sample may be carry-over from other donors' samples.

This rearrangement joins TRBV7-9 to TRBJ2-3; D gene uncertain. CDR3 length: 14 residues. Germline V gene sequence: CDR1 SEHNR, CDR2 FQNEAQ (reference sequence). V was shortened by 3 bases and J by 2 bases, with 9 bases between the two germline ends. Here the CDR3 reads CASSFGANTDTQYF. The CDR3 nucleotides read TGTGCCAGCAGCTTTGGAGCTAACACAGATACGCAGTATTTT.

In this sample, this clonotype turned up once. The chain links TRBV6-1 to TRBJ2-1; 8 positions agree with TRBD2. The CDR3 is made up of 16 amino acids. After removal of 8 bases from V and 2 bases from J, the junction contained 11 bases not matched to a gene. Germline V gene data show CDR1 as MNHNS and CDR2 as SASEGT. The CDR3 protein is CASLRGAGVPYNEQFF. The CDR3 bases are TGTGCCAGCTTAAGGGGAGCGGGAGTTCCCTACAATGAGCAGTTCTTC.

CDR3 protein: CASTQALTGANVLTF. The CDR3 region has the DNA TGTGCCAGCACCCAAGCCTTGACTGGGGCCAACGTCCTGACTTTC. The chain joins TRBV28 to TRBJ2-6; D gene ambiguous. The CDR3 runs to 15 residues. Germline assignment: CDR1 MDHEN and CDR2 SYDVKM. The V end lost 7 bases, the J end lost 2 bases, and 12 bases lay between the germline ends.

This clonotype was observed a few times. The J gene is TRBJ2-1, the V gene TRBV6-5, with a tentative D call TRBD2 (6 bases). Trimming took 6 bases from V and 7 from J, leaving 22 bases between them. Germline CDR1 is MNHEY and CDR2 is SVGAGI. The CDR3 is 16 residues long. Here the CDR3 DNA reads TGTGCCAGCAGCAGCAGAAGATGGGCGGGATCGAATGAGCAGTTCTTC. Translating gives CASSSRRWAGSNEQFF.

This clonotype was counted at least ten times. The chain joins TRBV11-2 to TRBJ1-1, with TRBD1 matching over 7 bases. This CDR3 has 15 residues. Germline V gene data show CDR1 as SGHAT and CDR2 as FQNNGV. The V and J ends lost 7 bases and 0 bases, in that order; junction bases with no gene match: 8. The CDR3 spells CASNLGQTMNTEAFF. CDR3 nucleotide sequence: TGTGCCAGCAACCTGGGACAGACCATGAACACTGAAGCTTTCTTT.

This clonotype has more than one count but fewer than ten. The chain joins TRBV27 to TRBJ2-5, with 10 bases fitting TRBD2. CDR3 length: 16 residues. Trimming took 3 bases from V and 1 from J; bases not matched to a gene: 5. The germline V gene encodes CDR1 MNHEY and CDR2 SMNVEV (reference sequence). The DNA for the CDR3 is TGTGCCAGCAGTTTCCTAAGCGGGAGGGCCCAAGAGACCCAGTACTTC. Its translation: CASSFLSGRAQETQYF.

Of note for this clonotype: One junction end disagrees with the germline gene, perhaps due to a read error. The V call is TRBV11-2, the J call TRBJ2-3; maybe TRBD1 (5 bases). CDR3 length equals 14 residues. Germline-derived CDR1 and CDR2 are SGHAT and FQNNGV. DNA for the CDR3: TGTGCCAGCAGCCTAGACAGAGACACAGATACGCAGTATTTT. This encodes CASSLDRDTDTQYF.

This clonotype has a handful of counts. The genes are TRBV3-1 and TRBJ1-2; TRBD1 matches at 7 bases. Germline V gives CDR1 LGHDT, CDR2 YNNKEL (reference sequence). The V segment lost 3 bases and the J segment 7 bases; nucleotides outside the gene matches: 5. The CDR3 length is 13 residues. CDR3 region: CASSHGQDTGYTF. CDR3 nucleotide sequence: TGTGCCAGCAGCCATGGACAGGATACTGGCTACACCTTC. Filled out from reference TRBV3-1 and TRBJ1-2, the complete variable domain reads DTAVSQTPKYLVTQMGNDKSIKCEQNLGHDTMYWYKQDSKKFLKIMFSYNNKELIINETVPNRFSPKSPDKAHLNLHINSLELGDSAVYFCASSHGQDTGYTFGSGTRLTVV.

This clonotype was seen a handful of times. The chain employs TRBV5-1 and TRBJ2-1; D remains ambiguous. Trimming took 4 bases from V and 3 from J, leaving 11 bases between them. CDR3 length: 14 amino acids. Germline V gene data show CDR1 as SGHRS and CDR2 as YFSETQ. Here the CDR3 reads CASSHTGFYNEQFF. Written as DNA, the CDR3 is TGCGCCAGCAGCCATACCGGGTTCTACAATGAGCAGTTCTTC.

This chain connects TRBV2 to TRBJ2-4; 9 bases line up with TRBD1. The V segment lost 5 bases and the J segment 7 bases; nucleotides outside the gene matches: 6. This CDR3 comprises 14 residues. CDR1 is SNHLY and CDR2 is FYNNEI in the germline V gene. CDR3 sequence: CASSSRDRVNIQYF. For the CDR3, the DNA is TGTGCCAGCAGTTCCCGGGACAGGGTTAACATTCAGTACTTC.